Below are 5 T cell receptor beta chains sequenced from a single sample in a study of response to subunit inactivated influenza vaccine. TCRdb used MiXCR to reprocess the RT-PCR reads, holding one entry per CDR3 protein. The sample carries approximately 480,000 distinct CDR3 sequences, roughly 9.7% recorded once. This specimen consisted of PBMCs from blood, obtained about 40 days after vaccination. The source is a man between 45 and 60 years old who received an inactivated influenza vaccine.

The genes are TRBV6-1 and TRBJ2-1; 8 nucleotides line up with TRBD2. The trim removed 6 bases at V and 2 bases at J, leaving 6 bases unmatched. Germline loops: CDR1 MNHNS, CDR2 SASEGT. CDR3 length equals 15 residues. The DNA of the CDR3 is TGTGCCAGCAGATCTCCAGCGGGGGCCTACAATGAGCAGTTCTTC. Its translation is CASRSPAGAYNEQFF.

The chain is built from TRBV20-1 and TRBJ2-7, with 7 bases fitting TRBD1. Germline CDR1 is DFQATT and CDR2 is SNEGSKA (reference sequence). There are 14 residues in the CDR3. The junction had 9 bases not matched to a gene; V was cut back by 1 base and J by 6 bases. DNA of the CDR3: TGCAGTGCTAGAGCGAACAGGGGCTTTGCCGAGCAGTACTTC. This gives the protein CSARANRGFAEQYF.

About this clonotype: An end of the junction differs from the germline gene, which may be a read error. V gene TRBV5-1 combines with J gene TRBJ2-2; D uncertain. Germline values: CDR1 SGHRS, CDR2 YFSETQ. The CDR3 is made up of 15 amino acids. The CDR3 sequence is CASGLSPGNTGELFF. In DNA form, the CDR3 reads TGCGCCAGCGGCTTATCTCCAGGAAACACCGGGGAGCTGTTTTTT.

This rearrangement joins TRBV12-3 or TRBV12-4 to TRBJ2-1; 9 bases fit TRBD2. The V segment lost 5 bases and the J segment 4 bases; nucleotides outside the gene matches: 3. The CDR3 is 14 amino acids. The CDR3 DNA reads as TGTGCCAGCAGTAGACTAGCGGTTTACAATGAGCAGTTCTTC. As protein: CASSRLAVYNEQFF.

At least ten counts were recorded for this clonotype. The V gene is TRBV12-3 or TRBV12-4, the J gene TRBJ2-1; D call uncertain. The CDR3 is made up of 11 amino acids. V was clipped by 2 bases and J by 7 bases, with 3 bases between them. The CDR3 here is CASSLINEQFF. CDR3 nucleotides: TGTGCCAGCAGTTTAATAAATGAGCAGTTCTTC.